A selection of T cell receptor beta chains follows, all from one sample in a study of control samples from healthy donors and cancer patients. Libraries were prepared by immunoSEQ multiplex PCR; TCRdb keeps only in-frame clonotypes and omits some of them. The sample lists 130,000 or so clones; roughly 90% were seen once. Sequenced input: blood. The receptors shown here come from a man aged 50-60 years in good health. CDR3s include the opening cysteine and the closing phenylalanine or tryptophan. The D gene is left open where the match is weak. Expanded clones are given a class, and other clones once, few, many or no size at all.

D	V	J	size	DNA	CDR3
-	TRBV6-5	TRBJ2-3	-	TGTGCCAGCAGTAGAGGACAGTACACAGATACGCAGTATTTT	CASSRGQYTDTQYF
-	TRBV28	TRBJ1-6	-	TGTGCCAGCAGTCTTACAGGAGCCTCCTATAATTCACCCCTCCACTTT	CASSLTGASYNSPLHF
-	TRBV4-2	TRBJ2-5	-	TGTGCCAGCAGCCAACAACCGTCATCGGGAGAGACCCAGTACTTC	CASSQQPSSGETQYF
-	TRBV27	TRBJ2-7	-	TGTGCCAGCAGTTCGGTAAGGAACGAGCAGTACTTC	CASSSVRNEQYF
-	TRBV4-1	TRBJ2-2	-	TGCGCCAGCAGCGTCCAATCTAGCGCGGGGTGGGCCGGGGAGCTGTTTTTT	CASSVQSSAGWAGELFF
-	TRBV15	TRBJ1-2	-	TGTGCCACCAGCTCCCAAGACTACAATGGCTACACCTTC	CATSSQDYNGYTF
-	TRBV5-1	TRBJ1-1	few	TGCGCCAGCAGCTCGCGGATGAACACTGAAGCTTTCTTT	CASSSRMNTEAFF
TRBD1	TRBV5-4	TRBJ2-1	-	TGTGCCAGCAGCTCTAGTGACAGGGGGGCCTACAATGAGCAGTTCTTC	CASSSSDRGAYNEQFF
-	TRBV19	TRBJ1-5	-	TGTGCCAGTAACCCTGGGGGGGGCCAGCCCCAGCATTTT	CASNPGGGQPQHF
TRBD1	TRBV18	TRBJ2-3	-	TGTGCCAGCTCACCACCGGTGGGGACAGGATTCACAGATACGCAGTATTTT	CASSPPVGTGFTDTQYF
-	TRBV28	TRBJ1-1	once	TGTGCCAGCAGTTTTCTAGGGCAGACTATCATGAACACTGAAGCTTTCTTT	CASSFLGQTIMNTEAFF
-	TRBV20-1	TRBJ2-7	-	TGCAGTGCCTGGGACGCCTACGAGCAGTACTTC	CSAWDAYEQYF
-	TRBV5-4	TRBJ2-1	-	TGTGCCAGCAGCTTGTCCGTCGGCAGAGACAATGAGCAGTTCTTC	CASSLSVGRDNEQFF
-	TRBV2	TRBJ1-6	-	TGTGCAACTAGTGTCGGGGGTCAAGGCTCACCCCTCCACTTT	CATSVGGQGSPLHF
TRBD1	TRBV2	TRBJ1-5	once	TGTGCCAGCAGCGGACAGGGGCGAGGTCAGCCCCAGCATTTT	CASSGQGRGQPQHF
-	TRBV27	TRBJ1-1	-	TGTGCCAGCAGCCCACGACCCATGAACACTGAAGCTTTCTTT	CASSPRPMNTEAFF
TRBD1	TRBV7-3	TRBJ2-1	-	TGTGCCAGCAGCCGTTGGGACAGCTCCTACAATGAGCAGTTCTTC	CASSRWDSSYNEQFF
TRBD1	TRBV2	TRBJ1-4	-	TGTGCCAGCAGGCCGGGACAGGGTGGTGCTAATGAAAAACTGTTTTTT	CASRPGQGGANEKLFF
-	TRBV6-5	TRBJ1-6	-	TGTGCCAGCACCCAAATTAGAACTAATTCACCCCTCCACTTT	CASTQIRTNSPLHF
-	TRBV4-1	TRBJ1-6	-	TGCGCCAGCAGCGCTCCTCATTCATATAATAATTCACCCCTCCACTTT	CASSAPHSYNNSPLHF
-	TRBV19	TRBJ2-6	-	TGTGCCAGTAGGCGCGCCGGGGCCAACGTCCTGACTTTC	CASRRAGANVLTF
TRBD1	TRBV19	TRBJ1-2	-	TGTGCCAGTCGGGACAGGGTCTATGGCTACACCTTC	CASRDRVYGYTF
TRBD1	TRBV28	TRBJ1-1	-	TGTGCCAGCAGGTTACCCATTGGGACAGATGAAGCTTTCTTT	CASRLPIGTDEAFF
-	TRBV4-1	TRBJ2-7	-	TGCGCCAGCAGCCAAGAATGGTCGAACCGACAGGTTTCCTACGAGCAGTACTTC	CASSQEWSNRQVSYEQYF
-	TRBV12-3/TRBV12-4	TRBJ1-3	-	TGTGCTTGGCGGACTAATAGAAACACCATATATTTT	CAWRTNRNTIYF
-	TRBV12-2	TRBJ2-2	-	TGTGCAAGTCGCATCAGGAGACAGGGGAGCACCGGGGAGCTGTTTTTT	CASRIRRQGSTGELFF
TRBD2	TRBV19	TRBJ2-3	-	TGTGCCAGTAGTACCCCAGCGGGGGGCAGAGATACGCAGTATTTT	CASSTPAGGRDTQYF
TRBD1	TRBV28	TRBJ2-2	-	TGTGCCAGCAGGCCCGAGGACAGGTGGAACACCGGGGAGCTGTTTTTT	CASRPEDRWNTGELFF
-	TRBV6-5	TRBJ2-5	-	TGTGCCAGCAGCCAAGATCAAGAGACCCAGTACTTC	CASSQDQETQYF
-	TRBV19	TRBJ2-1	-	TGTGCCAGTAGTAGGCGGCGGGTCTCGAGCGATGAGCAGTTCTTC	CASSRRRVSSDEQFF
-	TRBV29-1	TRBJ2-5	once	TGCAGCGTTGTATCACAGGGAGAGACCCAGTACTTC	CSVVSQGETQYF
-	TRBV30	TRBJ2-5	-	TGTGCCTGGAATCCCGGGACTGGGGAGACCCAGTACTTC	CAWNPGTGETQYF
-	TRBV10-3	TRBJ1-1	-	TGTGCCATCAGTGACGAAACAAGCCATAGAGAAGCTTTCTTT	CAISDETSHREAFF
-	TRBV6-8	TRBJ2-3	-	TGTGCCAGCAGTTATGAACTAGGGGGCACAGATACGCAGTATTTT	CASSYELGGTDTQYF
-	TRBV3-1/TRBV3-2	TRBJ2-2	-	TGTGCCAGCAGCCCCTCTTGGGTAAACACCGGGGAGCTGTTTTTT	CASSPSWVNTGELFF
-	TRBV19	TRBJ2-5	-	TGTGCCAGCAAGGGACTTCAAGAGACCCAGTACTTC	CASKGLQETQYF
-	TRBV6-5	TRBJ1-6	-	TGTGCCAGCCGGAGCATGAATAATTCACCCCTCCACTTT	CASRSMNNSPLHF
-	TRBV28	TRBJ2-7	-	TGTGCCAGCAGTCCCGGCTACGAGCAGTACTTC	CASSPGYEQYF
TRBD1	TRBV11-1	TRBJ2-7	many	TGTGCCAGCAGTACCCGGGACAGGGTTTACCACGAGCAGTACTTC	CASSTRDRVYHEQYF
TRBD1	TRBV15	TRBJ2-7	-	TGTGCCACCAGCAGGGACAGGGTAGGCGAGCAGTACTTC	CATSRDRVGEQYF
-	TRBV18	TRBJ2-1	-	TGTGCCAGCTCACAGATCAGGGGCTCCTACAATGAGCAGTTCTTC	CASSQIRGSYNEQFF
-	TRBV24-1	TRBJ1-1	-	TGTGCCACCAGGGGGGGTTCGGGGCACACTGAAGCTTTCTTT	CATRGGSGHTEAFF
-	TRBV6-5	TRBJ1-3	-	TGTGCCAGCAGACACCTGAGCTCTGGAAACACCATATATTTT	CASRHLSSGNTIYF
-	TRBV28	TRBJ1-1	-	TGTGCCAGCAGCCCTAGCGGGGGGCCGAACACTGAAGCTTTCTTT	CASSPSGGPNTEAFF
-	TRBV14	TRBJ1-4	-	TGTGCCAGCAGCCCCAGCCCCGGACGGAATGAAAAACTGTTTTTT	CASSPSPGRNEKLFF
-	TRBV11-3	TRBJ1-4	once	TGTGCCAGCAGCTTAGCACAAGGAGGAAAACTGTTTTTT	CASSLAQGGKLFF
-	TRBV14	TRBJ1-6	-	TGTGCCAGCAGCCAAGACGGGGGACAAATAGAATCACCCCTCCACTTT	CASSQDGGQIESPLHF
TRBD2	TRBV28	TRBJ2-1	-	TGTGCCAGCAGCCACGGGGGGGGAAGCTCCTACAATGAGCAGTTCTTC	CASSHGGGSSYNEQFF
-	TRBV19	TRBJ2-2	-	TGTGCCAGTACTCACAACCCCTGGACAGTTAACACCGGGGAGCTGTTTTTT	CASTHNPWTVNTGELFF
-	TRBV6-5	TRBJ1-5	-	TGTGCCAGCAGTCCAGGGGGCAATCAGCCCCAGCATTTT	CASSPGGNQPQHF
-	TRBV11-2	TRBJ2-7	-	TGTGCCAGCAGCTTAGATGCGGGGAGCTCCTACGAGCAGTACTTC	CASSLDAGSSYEQYF
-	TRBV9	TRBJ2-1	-	TGTGCCAGCAGCGTAGTAGGAGCTTCCCACAATGAGCAGTTCTTC	CASSVVGASHNEQFF
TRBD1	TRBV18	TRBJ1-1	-	TGTGCCAGCTCACCTAACCGGGACAGTGAAGCTTTCTTT	CASSPNRDSEAFF
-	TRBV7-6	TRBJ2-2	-	TGTGCCAGCAGCTTATCCTATGGAAACACCGGGGAGCTGTTTTTT	CASSLSYGNTGELFF
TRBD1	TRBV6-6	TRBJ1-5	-	TGTGCCAGTACGGGACAGGGGAACGATCAGCCCCAGCATTTT	CASTGQGNDQPQHF